The subject of this entry is one T cell receptor beta chain. Its antigen is unidentified. Sequenced by immunoSEQ multiplex PCR; TCRdb stores in-frame clones only, minus some. The sample records tens of thousands of clones, about four fifths being singletons. The data are from a study of cytomegalovirus exposure and HLA in healthy donors. Regarding the study as a whole: Published work reported that the classifier diagnosed cytomegalovirus status with high specificity and sensitivity. The study flagged 150 to 200 TCR beta chains as cytomegalovirus-associated.

V lost 8 bases, J lost 0 bases, and 8 bases lay in between. Germline CDR1 and CDR2: MNHEY and SVGAGI. This CDR3 contains 12 residues. V usage is TRBV6-5 and J usage is TRBJ2-7, with D hard to call. The specimen sequenced was PBMCs. This receptor was identified in a woman aged 18-29 years in good health and CMV-seropositive. The CDR3 spells CASFASSYEQYF. The CDR3 DNA reads as TGTGCCAGCTTTGCTAGCTCCTACGAGCAGTACTTC.